The 7 T cell receptor beta chains reported below all come from one sample, sequenced in a study of blood T cell repertoires in COVID-19. The protocol was immunoSEQ multiplex PCR, while the TCRdb copy is restricted to in-frame clones and leaves out a portion. The sample shows around 250,000 clones, approximately 90% of them seen only once. Input material: PBMCs or T cells enriched from blood (not recorded which). The receptors derive from a man aged 40-49 years who had been exposed to COVID-19.

The chain recombines TRBV11-2 with TRBJ1-3, with D unclear. The CDR3 is made up of 15 amino acids. CDR1 is SGHAT, CDR2 FQNNGV, per germline. Trimming stripped 0 bases from V and 7 bases from J, with 13 bases between. The CDR3 here is CASSLESGTRNTIYF. CDR3 bases: TGTGCCAGCAGCTTAGAGTCCGGTACTCGGAACACCATATATTTT.

The rearrangement uses TRBV28 and TRBJ2-5; D possibly corresponds to TRBD2 (5 bases). V lost 7 bases to trimming and J lost 5 bases, with 11 bases between them. This CDR3 has 12 residues. CDR1 is MDHEN and CDR2 is SYDVKM in the germline V gene. The CDR3 is CASTTPGETQYF. The DNA of the CDR3 is TGTGCCAGCACTACCCCGGGGGAGACCCAGTACTTC.

V and J are TRBV9 and TRBJ1-5; 8 positions match TRBD1. The length of the CDR3 is 15 residues. V was clipped by 4 bases and J by 0 bases; unmatched bases: 3. The germline gives CDR1 SGDLS, CDR2 YYNGEE. The CDR3 protein is CASSPTGDSNQPQHF. In nucleotides, the CDR3 is TGTGCCAGCAGCCCGACAGGGGATAGCAATCAGCCCCAGCATTTT.

The chain combines TRBV6-4 with TRBJ1-5; 7 positions agree with TRBD1. There are 17 residues in the CDR3. Germline V gene data show CDR1 as MRHNA and CDR2 as SNTAGT. The ends lost 0 bases at V and 9 bases at J; junction bases unmatched: 14. The CDR3 nucleotides read TGTGCCAGCAGTGACTCGAGGACAGGTGTCGTGATTTGGCCCCAGCATTTT. It encodes CASSDSRTGVVIWPQHF.

The sample holds one count of this clone. The chain combines TRBV30 with TRBJ1-4, with a tentative D call TRBD1 (6 bases). Trimming pared 4 bases from V and 6 bases from J, leaving 12 bases between. This CDR3 contains 13 residues. CDR1 and CDR2 (germline): GTSNPN, SVGIG (reference sequence). In DNA form, the CDR3 reads TGTGCCTGGAATAGGAACAGGGATGAAAAACTGTTTTTT. It yields the protein CAWNRNRDEKLFF.

The gene calls are TRBV30 and TRBJ1-5, with unresolved D. Per germline, CDR1 GTSNPN and CDR2 SVGIG (reference sequence). V was pared by 0 bases and J by 5 bases, with 8 bases between. This CDR3 comprises 13 residues. For the CDR3, the DNA is TGTGCCTGGAGTGTAATGAGGGATCAGCCCCAGCATTTT. Translated, it gives CAWSVMRDQPQHF.

The gene calls are TRBV28 and TRBJ1-2, with D unclear. Germline-derived CDR1 and CDR2 are MDHEN and SYDVKM. CDR3 length equals 16 residues. Trimming removed 6 bases at V and 7 bases at J, with 24 bases between. The CDR3 reads CASSLGRDRWNSGYTF. The DNA of the CDR3 is TGTGCCAGCAGCCTTGGGAGGGATCGGTGGAATTCTGGCTACACCTTC.